Sequencing of this T cell receptor beta chain was carried out in a study of tumor-infiltrating lymphocytes in primary liver carcinoma. Background on the study: Patients of both sexes were 30 to 69 years old. About 3.65 to 8 million productive TCRbeta reads were obtained from the samples, with similar numbers across tissue types.

On this clonotype itself: Antigen: not known. This CDR3 fails to terminate in the conserved phenylalanine or tryptophan, so it likely reflects a read error. Because the CDR3's place on the DNA is in doubt, the DNA is left out and the CDR3 is given as listed by TCRdb.

Study-wide results and limits: Bulk unsorted samples prevented comparison of CD4+ and CD8+ repertoires. Blood trailed tumors significantly in top-250-clone fraction (p = 0.039).

From approximately 490 ng total RNA, TCR beta cDNA was generated with a primer in the constant region. Researchers made the TCR beta libraries by running three nested multiplex PCR rounds with slightly modified ARM-PCR. The first two PCR rounds used TRBV1-TRBV30 primers with a Cbeta primer, roughly 10 cycles each. MiXCR, applied by TCRdb to the multiplex PCR reads, yields one record per CDR3 protein. The sample contains almost 200,000 distinct CDR3 sequences, about 65% of which appear only once. The source of the blood RNA was unsorted whole blood, and germline DNA was extracted as well. 16 amino acids form the CDR3, both terminal residues included.

This receptor was obtained from an older woman with primary liver carcinoma and hepatitis B virus infection. Material: peripheral blood. The rearrangement links TRBV12-3 or TRBV12-4 to TRBJ2-1; the table calls TRBD1, which could not be checked here. The CDR3 sequence is CASSSQWTGGMHERFS.